These 30 T cell receptor beta chains were all obtained from the same sample, sequenced in a study of cytomegalovirus exposure and HLA in healthy donors. Researchers ran the PCR with 60 Vbeta and 13 Jbeta primers. The method was immunoSEQ multiplex PCR; TCRdb's version includes in-frame clones alone and lacks a portion of them. The sample lists 95,000 to 150,000 clones; around three quarters were seen once. Sequencing was done on a sample of PBMCs. These receptors all come from a young man in good health and CMV-seropositive.

Worth noting for this clone: Within the sample, other DNA sequences also encode this same CDR3. V usage is TRBV4-2 and J usage is TRBJ1-5; D remains ambiguous. The ends were cut back, 0 bases at V and 6 bases at J, with 12 bases in the middle. Germline V gives CDR1 LGHNA, CDR2 YNFKEQ. The CDR3 runs 15 residues. The CDR3 spells CASSQDFGLLQPQHF. The CDR3 bases are TGTGCCAGCAGCCAAGATTTCGGACTACTTCAGCCCCAGCATTTT.

This rearrangement joins TRBV27 to TRBJ2-1; TRBD2 aligns across 11 bases. The V segment lost 5 bases and the J segment 16 bases; nucleotides outside the gene matches: 10. This CDR3 has 13 residues. Germline V gene sequence: CDR1 MNHEY, CDR2 SMNVEV (reference sequence). CDR3 residues: CASSPQGLAEYFF. The CDR3 region has the DNA TGTGCCAGCAGTCCCCAGGGACTAGCGGAATATTTCTTC.

V is TRBV11-3 and J is TRBJ1-1, with D possibly TRBD1 on 6 matching bases. CDR3 length: 14 amino acids. Trimming shortened V by 5 bases and J by 5 bases, and 15 bases separated the two germline ends. Germline V gene sequence: CDR1 SGHNT, CDR2 YENEEA. The CDR3 nucleotides read TGTGCCAGCAGCCGGGACGGGAGGGGGACTGAAGCTTTCTTT. The encoded protein is CASSRDGRGTEAFF. Full variable domain (rest looked up from reference TRBV11-3 and TRBJ1-1): EAGVVQSPRYKIIEKKQPVAFWCNPISGHNTLYWYLQNLGQGPELLIRYENEEAVDDSQLPKDRFSAERLKGVDSTLKIQPAELGDSAVYLCASSRDGRGTEAFFGQGTRLTVV.

This clone is a singleton in its sample. The V gene is TRBV11-1, the J gene TRBJ2-7; possible D gene TRBD2, 5 bases. The CDR3 runs to 11 residues. CDR1 and CDR2 from the germline V gene are SGHAT and FQDESV (reference sequence). V shed 6 bases and J shed 3 bases, with 6 bases lying between them. The chain's CDR3 is CASSTSYEQYF. The CDR3 DNA reads as TGTGCCAGCAGTACTAGCTACGAGCAGTACTTC.

This clone appeared a single time. The chain is built from TRBV6-5 and TRBJ1-2; D is possibly TRBD1 (5 bases). Per germline, CDR1 MNHEY and CDR2 SVGAGI. This CDR3 is built from 14 residues. Trimming stripped 10 bases from V and 8 bases from J, with 23 bases between. In DNA form, the CDR3 reads TGTGCCACGCAACCCCCAGGGAAGTTCGTCGGCTACACCTTC. Translating it yields CATQPPGKFVGYTF.

The CDR3 protein is CASSYSWGGRQNEQFF. Written as DNA, the CDR3 is TGTGCCAGCAGTTACTCGTGGGGGGGGAGACAAAATGAGCAGTTCTTC. J is TRBJ2-1 and V is TRBV6-5, with TRBD2 matching 7 bases. Germline-derived CDR1 and CDR2 are MNHEY and SVGAGI. The junction had 9 bases not matched to a gene; V was cut back by 0 bases and J by 7 bases. The CDR3 length is 16 residues.

The CDR3 DNA reads as TGTGCCACCAGCAGAGATCGTTCGGGCGGGGACATTCAGTACTTC. This encodes CATSRDRSGGDIQYF. This sequence joins TRBV15 and TRBJ2-4; D may be TRBD2 (6 bases). The CDR3 runs to 15 residues. Germline V gene data show CDR1 as LNHNV and CDR2 as YYDKDF (reference sequence). Trimming shortened V by 0 bases and J by 8 bases, and 14 bases separated the two germline ends.

The chain joins TRBV7-9 to TRBJ2-1, with 7 bases identical to TRBD2. V lost 4 bases to trimming and J lost 10 bases; unmatched junction nucleotides: 7. The CDR3 has 13 amino acids. Per germline, CDR1 SEHNR and CDR2 FQNEAQ (reference sequence). The CDR3 coding sequence is TGTGCCAGCAGCTGGGACTATACAATGGAGCAGTTCTTC. Translated, it gives CASSWDYTMEQFF.

This CDR3 reads CASSPRGSGGAGTQYF. Here the CDR3 DNA reads TGTGCCAGCAGCCCCAGAGGGAGCGGGGGGGCCGGGACGCAGTATTTT. The V call is TRBV7-6, the J call TRBJ2-3; 10 bases align to TRBD2. In germline, CDR1 is SGHVS, CDR2 FNYEAQ. The length of the CDR3 is 16 residues. V shed 5 bases, J shed 9 bases, and the junction held 14 bases outside the gene matches.

The CDR3 DNA reads TGTGCCGCCAAGGGAAGGGGGCCAAACACTGAAGCTTTCTTT. Protein sequence: CAAKGRGPNTEAFF. This sequence joins TRBV19 and TRBJ1-1; 7 nucleotides agree with TRBD1. Germline V gene lookup returns CDR1 LNHDA and CDR2 SQIVND (reference sequence). With V trimmed by 11 bases and J by 2 bases, 11 bases remained unmatched. The CDR3 is made up of 14 amino acids.

The DNA of the CDR3 is TGTGCCAGCAGCTTCTGGACAGGCTACAATGAGCAGTTCTTC. Translation: CASSFWTGYNEQFF. The chain has TRBV5-5 and TRBJ2-1, with 7 nucleotides matching TRBD1. V gave up 2 bases and J gave up 3 bases; unmatched junction bases: 2. Germline V gene sequence: CDR1 SGHKS, CDR2 YYEKEE (reference sequence). This CDR3 is 14 amino acids long.

The gene calls are TRBV28 and TRBJ2-3; D ambiguous. V was cut by 4 bases and J by 5 bases, with 19 bases left in between. The CDR3 runs to 16 residues. Germline V gene data show CDR1 as MDHEN and CDR2 as SYDVKM. CDR3 coding DNA: TGTGCCAGCAGTTCTTATCGGTCCCCGCCGGTAGATACGCAGTATTTT. Amino acids: CASSSYRSPPVDTQYF.

The chain couples TRBV2 to TRBJ1-1, with D hard to call. Deletions cut 7 bases from V and 3 bases from J, with 6 bases between. CDR1 and CDR2 (germline): SNHLY, FYNNEI. The length of the CDR3 is 11 residues. The CDR3 DNA sequence: TGTGCCAGCACTCCTGACACTGAAGCTTTCTTT. It specifies CASTPDTEAFF.

This clone showed up just a few times. V usage is TRBV7-9 and J usage is TRBJ2-7; possibly TRBD2 for D (6 bases). Germline CDR1 SEHNR, CDR2 FQNEAQ (reference sequence). The CDR3 sequence is 14 residues long. Trimming removed 6 bases at V and 3 bases at J, with 15 bases between. The CDR3 DNA is TGTGCCAGCAGTCAAGGGGAGGAAGTCTACGAGCAGTACTTC. As protein: CASSQGEEVYEQYF.

The V call is TRBV7-9, the J call TRBJ2-5; a weak D match, TRBD1 (6 bases). This CDR3 is 13 amino acids long. The V end was cut by 8 bases, the J end by 2 bases, with 12 bases between. Germline loops: CDR1 SEHNR, CDR2 FQNEAQ (reference sequence). The CDR3 region has the DNA TGTGCCAGCCTTGGAACAGGGCAAGAGACCCAGTACTTC. It yields the protein CASLGTGQETQYF.

Only one count was recorded for this clone. J is TRBJ2-1 and V is TRBV29-1; 9 bases match TRBD2. Unmatched junction bases numbered 7, after V lost 7 bases and J lost 0 bases. This CDR3 is built from 15 residues. Germline V lookup: CDR1 SQVTM, CDR2 ANQGSEA. The CDR3, as DNA: TGCAGCGCCGCGGGTAGCGGGAGCTCCTACAATGAGCAGTTCTTC. Protein: CSAAGSGSSYNEQFF.

The chain links TRBV27 to TRBJ2-7, with a tentative D call TRBD2 (5 bases). The CDR3 consists of 14 residues. Trimming removed 5 bases at V and 6 bases at J, with 17 bases between. Germline CDR1 is MNHEY and CDR2 is SMNVEV (reference sequence). The CDR3 nucleotides read TGTGCCAGCAGTCCCCCGGGGTTCAGCCCCGAGCAGTACTTC. This encodes CASSPPGFSPEQYF.

This clone was found a few times. The chain joins TRBV30 to TRBJ1-1, with TRBD1 matching over 7 bases. Germline loops: CDR1 GTSNPN, CDR2 SVGIG (reference sequence). V lost 3 bases, J lost 3 bases, and 4 bases stayed unmatched. This CDR3 comprises 13 residues. The CDR3 sequence: CAWSPGTDTEAFF. In nucleotides, the CDR3 is TGTGCCTGGAGCCCCGGGACAGACACTGAAGCTTTCTTT.

The chain has TRBV9 and TRBJ1-6; 7 bases align to TRBD1. The germline CDR1 and CDR2 sequences are SGDLS and YYNGEE. The CDR3 has 15 residues. V dropped 1 base and J dropped 7; count of bases not matched to a gene: 5. This CDR3 is CASSVRQGVNSPLHF. The DNA of the CDR3 is TGTGCCAGCAGCGTAAGACAGGGTGTCAATTCACCCCTCCACTTT.

The chain carries TRBV19 and TRBJ1-1, with D possibly matching TRBD1 (5 bases). This CDR3 has 16 amino acids. V lost 5 bases to trimming and J lost 7 bases, with 23 bases between them. Germline V lookup: CDR1 LNHDA, CDR2 SQIVND (reference sequence). The CDR3 DNA reads TGTGCCAGTAGTTTAGCCTCGGGACTCCCCAACGGTGAAGCTTTCTTT. Amino acid sequence: CASSLASGLPNGEAFF.

This clone was counted once. The chain carries TRBV2 and TRBJ2-7, with D possibly TRBD1 on 6 matching bases. The CDR3 extends over 15 amino acids. Germline V gene sequence: CDR1 SNHLY, CDR2 FYNNEI. Trimming pared 6 bases from V and 4 bases from J, leaving 19 bases between. The CDR3 is CASRTDRTLRYEQYF. CDR3 DNA: TGTGCCAGCAGGACGGACAGAACGTTACGATACGAGCAGTACTTC. Variable domain in full (rest from reference TRBV2 and TRBJ2-7): EPEVTQTPSHQVTQMGQEVILRCVPISNHLYFYWYRQILGQKVEFLVSFYNNEISEKSEIFDDQFSVERPDGSNFTLKIRSTKLEDSAMYFCASRTDRTLRYEQYFGPGTRLTVT.

The chain joins TRBV2 to TRBJ2-5; no clear D. V was shortened by 7 bases and J by 3 bases, with 12 bases between the two germline ends. The germline gives CDR1 SNHLY, CDR2 FYNNEI. The CDR3 totals 13 residues. The CDR3 DNA sequence: TGTGCCAGCACCTTTGTTTCCGAAGAGACCCAGTACTTC. Encoded protein: CASTFVSEETQYF.

This chain connects TRBV19 to TRBJ1-2; TRBD1 aligns across 8 bases. CDR1 is LNHDA and CDR2 is SQIVND in the germline V gene (reference sequence). The CDR3 consists of 13 residues. Trimming at V came to 3 bases and at J to 4 bases, leaving 1 base not matched to a gene. The CDR3: CASSIGTGYGYTF. The CDR3 DNA follows: TGTGCCAGTAGTATTGGGACAGGCTATGGCTACACCTTC.

This chain links TRBV6-6 with TRBJ1-1; 7 bases align to TRBD1. Germline loops: CDR1 MNHNY, CDR2 SVGAGI (reference sequence). V shed 2 bases and J 4 bases; nucleotides not matched to a gene: 4. The CDR3 spans 14 residues. The CDR3 nucleotides read TGTGCCAGCAGTTACCGCGAGGGGGCCACTGAAGCTTTCTTT. Translation: CASSYREGATEAFF.

The chain joins TRBV7-9 to TRBJ2-7, with 9 bases identical to TRBD1. Germline V gene data show CDR1 as SEHNR and CDR2 as FQNEAQ (reference sequence). The CDR3 consists of 16 residues. After removal of 4 bases from V and 4 bases from J, the junction contained 11 bases not matched to a gene. The CDR3 is CASSWVGGQGAYEQYF. The CDR3 nucleotides are TGTGCCAGCAGCTGGGTTGGGGGACAGGGCGCTTACGAGCAGTACTTC.

The chain links TRBV9 to TRBJ2-7; tentatively, D is TRBD1 (6 bases). Germline V gene lookup returns CDR1 SGDLS and CDR2 YYNGEE. This CDR3 comprises 16 residues. V dropped 0 bases and J dropped 5 bases, with 18 bases sitting between them. The DNA for the CDR3 is TGTGCCAGCAGCGTAGGTTTCGGAACAGGGATTAACGAGCAGTACTTC. Amino acid sequence: CASSVGFGTGINEQYF. The full variable domain, in which reference TRBV9 and TRBJ2-7 provide the parts outside the CDR3, is DSGVTQTPKHLITATGQRVTLRCSPRSGDLSVYWYQQSLDQGLQFLIQYYNGEERAKGNILERFSAQQFPDLHSELNLSSLELGDSALYFCASSVGFGTGINEQYFGPGTRLTVT.

This clone was counted only a few times. The rearrangement links TRBV4-1 to TRBJ1-1; perhaps TRBD1 as D (6 bases). V was pared by 4 bases and J by 1 base, with 10 bases between. The CDR3 extends over 14 amino acids. Germline V gives CDR1 MGHRA, CDR2 YSYEKL. The CDR3, as DNA: TGCGCCAGCAGCCTCCAGACAGGGAACACTGAAGCTTTCTTT. Residues: CASSLQTGNTEAFF.

V is TRBV6-8 and J is TRBJ1-5; TRBD1 matches at 7 bases. The CDR3 contains 14 residues. Germline-derived CDR1 and CDR2 are MNHGY and SAAAGT. The V and J ends lost 8 bases and 0 bases, in that order; junction bases with no gene match: 4. The CDR3 here is CASLGQASNQPQHF. The CDR3 DNA is TGTGCCAGCCTTGGACAGGCTAGCAATCAGCCCCAGCATTTT.

The V and J genes are TRBV27 and TRBJ2-3; D possibly corresponds to TRBD1 (6 bases). From germline, CDR1 is MNHEY and CDR2 SMNVEV (reference sequence). V was clipped by 5 bases and J by 3 bases, with 15 bases between them. The CDR3 covers 15 residues. CDR3 nucleotides: TGTGCCAGCAGTCCTGGGGGCCTGGGGACAGATACGCAGTATTTT. Protein sequence: CASSPGGLGTDTQYF.

V gene TRBV5-1 combines with J gene TRBJ1-4, with D possibly being TRBD1 (6 bases). The CDR3 covers 14 residues. Germline CDR1 reads SGHRS; CDR2 reads YFSETQ. V was cut by 4 bases and J by 8 bases, with 15 bases left in between. CDR3: CASSPENQGEKLFF. CDR3 DNA sequence: TGCGCCAGCAGCCCCGAGAACCAGGGGGAAAAACTGTTTTTT.